The rows below give T cell receptor beta chains drawn from one sample of a study of cytomegalovirus exposure and HLA in healthy donors. Generated by immunoSEQ multiplex PCR, the TCRdb table keeps only in-frame clones and is missing some. The profile covers tens of thousands of clones, with roughly two thirds appearing a single time and 6.5% to 8% taken by the ten largest. Input material: PBMCs. These TCRs come from a man aged 40-55 years in good health and CMV-seropositive. Both conserved end residues are part of each CDR3. A D gene is named only where the DNA matches it firmly. Clone size is given for some rows only: seen once, a few or many times, or a class if the clone is expanded.

j_gene | d_gene | v_gene | abundance | CDR3aa | CDR3nt
TRBJ1-2 | TRBD1 | TRBV5-1 | NA | CASSPRQGASDYGYTF | TGCGCCAGCAGCCCACGTCAGGGGGCCTCGGACTATGGCTACACCTTC
TRBJ1-1 | NA | TRBV5-4 | few | CASTSDSHIEAFF | TGTGCCAGCACCTCTGACAGTCATATTGAAGCTTTCTTT
TRBJ2-1 | TRBD2 | TRBV4-1 | once | CASTLGLAAPEQFF | TGCGCCAGCACCCTGGGACTAGCGGCCCCGGAGCAGTTCTTC
TRBJ2-1 | TRBD1 | TRBV28 | few | CASSSPGQGEYNEQFF | TGTGCCAGCAGTTCCCCCGGACAGGGGGAATACAATGAGCAGTTCTTC
TRBJ2-1 | TRBD2 | TRBV9 | NA | CASGRGGPYNEQFF | TGTGCCAGTGGTCGGGGGGGCCCCTACAATGAGCAGTTCTTC
TRBJ1-4 | NA | TRBV7-2 | NA | CASSLNQGRNEKLFF | TGTGCCAGCAGCTTAAATCAGGGGAGAAATGAAAAACTGTTTTTT
TRBJ2-7 | NA | TRBV20-1 | NA | CSAEAPYEQYF | TGCAGTGCTGAGGCCCCCTACGAGCAGTACTTC
TRBJ1-5 | NA | TRBV9 | once | CASSVGNSNQPQHF | TGTGCCAGCAGCGTAGGTAATAGCAATCAGCCCCAGCATTTT
TRBJ2-7 | TRBD2 | TRBV4-1 | NA | CASSQGRSSGSLNYEQYF | TGCGCCAGCAGCCAAGGCCGGTCTAGCGGGAGTCTAAACTACGAGCAGTACTTC
TRBJ2-7 | NA | TRBV2 | once | CAGRDSHTEQYF | TGTGCCGGCCGGGACTCGCATACCGAGCAGTACTTC
TRBJ1-1 | NA | TRBV7-9 | NA | CASSPRGGGTEAFF | TGTGCCAGCAGCCCCCGGGGAGGAGGGACTGAAGCTTTCTTT
TRBJ2-1 | NA | TRBV5-1 | NA | CASSLATTRYNEQFF | TGCGCCAGCAGCTTGGCGACTACGCGATACAATGAGCAGTTCTTC